The present T cell receptor beta chain was sequenced within a study of blood T cell repertoires in COVID-19. Study as a whole: The United States, Italy and Spain were the sources of the acute and convalescent COVID-19 samples. Sample material is recorded as cDNA or gDNA derived from T cells, B-cell-depleted T cells, or PBMCs.

Per the study methods: Reference gene primers were amplified, and this amplification served to estimate nucleated cell counts. Clones were sequenced by immunoSEQ multiplex PCR, and TCRdb holds only the in-frame ones, with some missing. That table supplies the V and J calls and clone size; D and trimming were determined from the DNA. The data hold 130,000 or so clones, with roughly 90% observed a single time. This clone showed up just once. V lost 5 bases, J lost 4 bases, and 4 bases stayed unmatched. The CDR3 loop spans 15 amino acids. Germline lookup yields CDR1 MNHEY and CDR2 SMNVEV (reference sequence).

The gene calls are TRBV27 and TRBJ2-2, with TRBD2 matching over 10 bases. The TCR sequence derives from a man aged 50 or older with active or convalescent COVID-19. The sample consisted of peripheral blood. CDR3 in DNA: TGTGCCAGCAGTAAACTAGCGGGAAGCACCGGGGAGCTGTTTTTT. As protein: CASSKLAGSTGELFF.